The 10 T cell receptor beta chains reported below all come from one sample, sequenced in a study of long-term antiretroviral therapy in people with HIV. Researchers report immunoSEQ v3.0 was run at survey level. Here immunoSEQ multiplex PCR was the method, and the copy in TCRdb shows in-frame clones only, minus some. The sample contains about 21,000 clones, roughly 91% of which appear only once. Source: unsorted PBMCs, taken 2.3 years after starting antiretroviral therapy. The receptor set was obtained from a man aged 55 to 70 with HIV.

V and J are TRBV28 and TRBJ2-7, with D uncertain. V lost 2 bases to trimming and J lost 3 bases, with 14 bases between them. The CDR3 sequence is 15 residues long. The germline V gene encodes CDR1 MDHEN and CDR2 SYDVKM. In DNA, the CDR3 is TGTGCCAGCAGTTTAGGGCCTGGCCCGGTCTACGAGCAGTACTTC. It encodes CASSLGPGPVYEQYF.

The V gene is TRBV10-1, the J gene TRBJ2-2, with D uncertain. Trimming took off 2 bases at V and 3 bases at J, with 4 bases between the two ends. CDR1 and CDR2 from the germline V gene are WNHNN and SYGVQD (reference sequence). The CDR3 extends over 13 amino acids. The CDR3 coding sequence is TGCGCCAGCAGTGAGCTCTACACCGGGGAGCTGTTTTTT. It translates to CASSELYTGELFF.

This chain links TRBV7-8 with TRBJ2-7; D unclear. The length of the CDR3 is 13 residues. V lost 5 bases and J lost 0, with 8 bases in between. In germline, CDR1 is SGHVS, CDR2 FQNEAQ. CDR3 amino acids: CASSPRTSYEQYF. DNA for the CDR3: TGTGCCAGCAGCCCCCGGACCTCCTACGAGCAGTACTTC.

This rearrangement joins TRBV7-2 to TRBJ1-1; D not certain. The CDR3 consists of 15 residues. Germline V gene data show CDR1 as SGHTA and CDR2 as FQGNSA. V lost 1 base and J lost 6, with 15 bases in between. CDR3 coding DNA: TGTGCCAGCAGCTTAGAGGTAAGGCTGCAGGCTGAAGCTTTCTTT. It encodes CASSLEVRLQAEAFF. Full variable domain (missing parts from reference TRBV7-2 and TRBJ1-1): GAGVSQSPSNKVTEKGKDVELRCDPISGHTALYWYRQSLGQGLEFLIYFQGNSAPDKSGLPSDRFSAERTGGSVSTLTIQRTQQEDSAVYLCASSLEVRLQAEAFFGQGTRLTVV.

J is TRBJ2-5 and V is TRBV5-1; TRBD2 aligns across 11 bases. This CDR3 is 16 amino acids long. Germline V gene lookup returns CDR1 SGHRS and CDR2 YFSETQ. The V and J ends lost 0 bases and 3 bases, in that order; junction bases with no gene match: 4. CDR3 in DNA: TGCGCCAGCAGCTTGGGACTAGCGGGGCCGGAAGAGACCCAGTACTTC. This gives the protein CASSLGLAGPEETQYF.

This rearrangement joins TRBV7-3 to TRBJ2-7; no clear D gene. Trimming pared 3 bases from V and 2 bases from J, leaving 8 bases between. The CDR3 totals 13 residues. CDR1 and CDR2 from the germline V gene are SGHTA and FQGTGA. CDR3 sequence reads: CASSFGGTYEQYF. CDR3 bases: TGTGCCAGCAGCTTTGGCGGAACCTACGAGCAGTACTTC.

This chain connects TRBV27 to TRBJ2-3; D call uncertain. The CDR3 is made up of 14 amino acids. The germline gives CDR1 MNHEY, CDR2 SMNVEV (reference sequence). Trimming took 5 bases from V and 0 from J, leaving 9 bases between them. CDR3 sequence (DNA): TGTGCCAGCAGTCCAACCCGGAGCACAGATACGCAGTATTTT. It is translated as CASSPTRSTDTQYF.

V gene TRBV6-1 combines with J gene TRBJ2-1, with 8 bases that match TRBD2. The CDR3 is 15 residues long. Germline CDR1 and CDR2: MNHNS and SASEGT. V lost 2 bases to trimming and J lost 0 bases; unmatched junction nucleotides: 0. The CDR3 DNA reads TGTGCCAGCAGTGAACTAGCGGGCTCCTACAATGAGCAGTTCTTC. This translates into CASSELAGSYNEQFF.

The rearrangement links TRBV5-1 to TRBJ1-2; D unresolved. The length of the CDR3 is 14 residues. The V end was cut by 3 bases, the J end by 4 bases, with 13 bases between. Germline lookup yields CDR1 SGHRS and CDR2 YFSETQ. The CDR3 bases are TGCGCCAGCAGCTCGGGAGAGGGTACCTATGGCTACACCTTC. Translated: CASSSGEGTYGYTF.

This clone was recorded once. This chain joins TRBV6-5 and TRBJ1-3; D unclear. The CDR3 extends over 12 amino acids. Trimming removed 10 bases from V and 8 bases from J, with 15 bases in between. Germline CDR1 reads MNHEY; CDR2 reads SVGAGI. The CDR3 reads CATYANSDTIYF. The CDR3 DNA is TGTGCCACCTATGCTAACTCGGACACCATATATTTT.